This T cell receptor beta chain was observed in a study of blood T cell repertoires in COVID-19. Across the whole study: Sites in the United States, Italy and Spain provided acute and convalescent COVID-19 samples. Nucleic acid was either cDNA or gDNA, and it came from T cells, B-cell-depleted T cells, or PBMCs.

Original processing methods: The authors estimated nucleated cell counts from reference gene primer amplification. Assay: immunoSEQ multiplex PCR; the TCRdb copy retains only in-frame clones and omits some. D and trimming come from the DNA, and the V and J calls and clone size come from that table. Altogether 280,000 or so clones are present, roughly 88% being singletons, with the ten largest covering more than 6.5%. CDR3 length: 15 residues. CDR1 and CDR2 (germline): MNHNY, SVGAGI (reference sequence). Trimming removed 4 bases from V and 4 bases from J; junction bases left unmatched: 9. The sequence came from a woman in her 30s who had recovered from COVID-19. The chain combines TRBV6-6 with TRBJ1-2, with 7 bases matching TRBD1. Sequencing input: peripheral blood. CDR3 region: CASSSSDRPVYGYTF. CDR3 nucleotide sequence: TGTGCCAGCAGTTCCTCGGACAGGCCTGTCTATGGCTACACCTTC.